These 18 T cell receptor beta chains came from one sample sequenced in a study of T cell responses to AZD1222 COVID-19 vaccine. Sequenced by immunoSEQ multiplex PCR; TCRdb stores in-frame clones only, minus some. The sample holds 90,000 to 130,000 clones, roughly 90% seen once. The sequencing used peripheral blood, collected on day 0 of AZD1222 vaccination. These receptor sequences come from an adult in good health.

The chain uses TRBV6-1 and TRBJ1-1, with D perhaps matching TRBD1 (5 bases). V lost 2 bases and J lost 3, with 7 bases in between. CDR1 and CDR2 from the germline V gene are MNHNS and SASEGT. The CDR3 covers 13 residues. CDR3 nucleotide sequence: TGTGCCAGCAGTGAAAAAGGGGACACTGAAGCTTTCTTT. Amino acids: CASSEKGDTEAFF.

This clone was recorded only once. This chain joins TRBV19 and TRBJ1-1; TRBD1 might be the D (5 bases). Trimming took off 2 bases at V and 10 bases at J, with 11 bases between the two ends. Germline-derived CDR1 and CDR2 are LNHDA and SQIVND (reference sequence). The CDR3 is 12 amino acids. CDR3 in amino acids: CASSIRGEGAFF. CDR3 coding DNA: TGTGCCAGTAGTATAAGGGGAGAGGGAGCTTTCTTT. The variable domain in full, completed from reference TRBV19 and TRBJ1-1, reads DGGITQSPKYLFRKEGQNVTLSCEQNLNHDAMYWYRQDPGQGLRLIYYSQIVNDFQKGDIAEGYSVSREKKESFPLTVTSAQKNPTAFYLCASSIRGEGAFFGQGTRLTVV.

This chain joins TRBV11-2 and TRBJ1-6, with a weak D call TRBD1 (5 bases). The germline CDR1 and CDR2 sequences are SGHAT and FQNNGV. The CDR3 runs to 14 residues. V was cut by 2 bases and J by 7 bases, with 9 bases left in between. Here the CDR3 DNA reads TGTGCCAGCAGCTTATCAGGGAACAATTCACCCCTCCACTTT. Translated, it gives CASSLSGNNSPLHF.

CDR3 nucleotides: TGCGCCAGCAGTGCCGGGAGGGCCTTCGAGCAGTACTTC. The encoded protein is CASSAGRAFEQYF. The chain uses TRBV10-2 and TRBJ2-7, with TRBD2 matching 8 bases. V trimming: 4 bases; J trimming: 6 bases; junction bases outside the gene matches: 5. The CDR3 has 13 residues. CDR1 WSHSY and CDR2 SAAADI come from the germline V gene.

CDR3 region: CASSQGSGGGYEQYF. CDR3 in DNA: TGTGCCAGCAGCCAAGGAAGCGGAGGAGGTTACGAGCAGTACTTC. The chain employs TRBV3-1 (or the pseudogene TRBV3-2) and TRBJ2-7; a possible D gene is TRBD2 (5 bases). CDR3 length equals 15 residues. Looked up from germline, CDR1 is LGHDT and CDR2 is YNNKEL (reference sequence). The germline V and J ends were trimmed by 1 base and 4 bases, with 14 bases remaining between them.

The chain uses TRBV7-6 and TRBJ1-2; possible D gene TRBD1, 6 bases. Germline loops: CDR1 SGHVS, CDR2 FNYEAQ. The CDR3 is made up of 15 amino acids. Trimming cost V 5 bases and J 8 bases, with 21 bases left between them. Here the CDR3 reads CASSNTGQPDRGYTF. As DNA, the CDR3 is TGTGCCAGCAGCAACACCGGACAGCCGGACCGCGGCTACACCTTC.

The rearrangement links TRBV28 to TRBJ2-1; 7 bases match TRBD2. J gave up 1 base and V 5 bases, and 8 bases lay outside the gene matches. The CDR3 runs 16 residues. Looked up from germline, CDR1 is MDHEN and CDR2 is SYDVKM. Here the CDR3 DNA reads TGTGCCAGCAGTCCGGCAGCGGGGAGTTCCTACAATGAGCAGTTCTTC. This sequence encodes CASSPAAGSSYNEQFF.

This chain joins TRBV7-9 and TRBJ2-1, with D possibly TRBD2 on 5 matching bases. V gave up 3 bases and J gave up 15 bases, with 12 bases separating them. CDR1 is SEHNR, CDR2 FQNEAQ, per germline (reference sequence). The CDR3 sequence is 11 residues long. CDR3 sequence (DNA): TGTGCCAGCAGCTTCGGCGGAGGTCCGTTCTTC. It is translated as CASSFGGGPFF.

The V call is TRBV27, the J call TRBJ1-1; 9 bases map to TRBD1. CDR3 length: 14 amino acids. Germline CDR1 and CDR2: MNHEY and SMNVEV (reference sequence). V was clipped by 3 bases and J by 1 base; unmatched bases: 0. The CDR3 DNA sequence: TGTGCCAGCAGTTTGACAGGGGGGAACACTGAAGCTTTCTTT. Its protein is CASSLTGGNTEAFF.

This clone has a single count. This chain connects TRBV5-6 to TRBJ2-7; possibly TRBD2 for D (5 bases). Germline V gene lookup returns CDR1 SGHDT and CDR2 YYEEEE. This CDR3 comprises 13 residues. Trimming removed 0 bases from V and 11 bases from J, with 15 bases in between. The CDR3 coding sequence is TGTGCCAGCAGCTTGGTATCGACCCCCGGGGAGTACTTC. Translation: CASSLVSTPGEYF.

The chain links TRBV30 to TRBJ1-3; 9 bases fit TRBD1. The CDR3 has 15 residues. Germline V gene lookup returns CDR1 GTSNPN and CDR2 SVGIG (reference sequence). The ends lost 1 base at V and 4 bases at J; junction bases unmatched: 5. The CDR3 loop reads CAWSGDRASGNTIYF. The CDR3 nucleotides are TGTGCCTGGAGTGGGGACAGGGCCTCCGGAAACACCATATATTTT. The full variable domain, completed using reference TRBV30 and TRBJ1-3, is SQTIHQWPATLVQPVGSPLSLECTVEGTSNPNLYWYRQAAGRGLQLLFYSVGIGQISSEVPQNLSASRPQDRQFILSSKKLLLSDSGFYLCAWSGDRASGNTIYFGEGSWLTVV.

J is TRBJ1-6 and V is TRBV9, with D unresolved. CDR1 SGDLS and CDR2 YYNGEE come from the germline V gene. Trimming took off 0 bases at V and 11 bases at J, with 9 bases between the two ends. This CDR3 has 13 amino acids. The CDR3 region is CASSVAEMTPLHF. The DNA for the CDR3 is TGTGCCAGCAGCGTAGCAGAGATGACACCCCTCCACTTT.

In its sample, this clone was seen once. The chain couples TRBV7-9 to TRBJ1-1; possibly TRBD1 for D (6 bases). Trimming removed 5 bases at V and 3 bases at J, with 13 bases between. In germline, CDR1 is SEHNR, CDR2 FQNEAQ (reference sequence). The CDR3 consists of 14 residues. The CDR3 reads CASSLWTAHTEAFF. CDR3 sequence (DNA): TGTGCCAGCAGCCTCTGGACAGCCCACACTGAAGCTTTCTTT.

This chain links TRBV5-1 with TRBJ2-3; D gene uncertain. This CDR3 has 15 amino acids. Looked up from germline, CDR1 is SGHRS and CDR2 is YFSETQ. V dropped 0 bases and J dropped 0 bases, with 8 bases sitting between them. The CDR3 sequence: CASSLARHSTDTQYF. CDR3 sequence (DNA): TGCGCCAGCAGCTTGGCGCGACACAGCACAGATACGCAGTATTTT.

The rearrangement joins TRBV4-1 to TRBJ1-6; D is possibly TRBD1 (5 bases). Looked up from germline, CDR1 is MGHRA and CDR2 is YSYEKL. The V gene lost 2 bases and the J gene lost 7 bases, with 9 bases spanning the gap. CDR3 length: 14 residues. As DNA, the CDR3 is TGCGCCAGCAGCCAACAGGGTCGCAATTCACCCCTCCACTTT. This gives the protein CASSQQGRNSPLHF.

The V call is TRBV6-5, the J call TRBJ2-5; TRBD2 might be the D (6 bases). Germline V gene sequence: CDR1 MNHEY, CDR2 SVGAGI. This CDR3 comprises 13 residues. V lost 4 bases and J 6 bases, leaving 12 bases between the germline ends. The CDR3 region is CASSSGTWKTQYF. The CDR3 bases are TGTGCCAGCAGTTCCGGGACTTGGAAGACCCAGTACTTC.

The chain links TRBV5-1 to TRBJ1-3, with TRBD1 as a possible D gene (5 bases). The germline V and J ends were trimmed by 2 bases and 16 bases, with 13 bases remaining between them. Germline lookup yields CDR1 SGHRS and CDR2 YFSETQ. The CDR3 length is 11 residues. CDR3 coding DNA: TGCGCCAGCAGCTTAAGGACAAGTCCGTATTTT. It yields the protein CASSLRTSPYF.

This rearrangement joins TRBV14 to TRBJ2-5, with 9 bases aligning to TRBD2. V dropped 5 bases and J dropped 4; count of bases not matched to a gene: 8. The CDR3 runs 15 residues. Germline CDR1 and CDR2: SGHDN and FVKESK. CDR3 in DNA: TGTGCCAGCAGCTCAAGCGGGAGGCGGGGAGAGACCCAGTACTTC. It specifies CASSSSGRRGETQYF.